This TCR beta chain comes out of a study of T cell repertoires and HLA-DP antigens. Across the study: In vitro CD4+ alloreactivity was against HeLa-presented HLA-DP. A couple of male donors and one female donor spanned ages 18-to-29 through 60-to-69. Study-level points and caveats: The CD4+ repertoire was not split into naive and memory.

Germline V gene lookup returns CDR1 GTSNPN and CDR2 SVGIG (reference sequence). The J segment lost 9 bases and the V segment lost 3 bases, leaving 10 bases of the junction unmatched. The CDR3 loop spans 13 amino acids. The primer mix covered 54 TRBV segments and 13 TRBJ segments. Generated by immunoSEQ multiplex PCR, the TCRdb table keeps only in-frame clones and is missing some. The sample has about 110,000 clones, approximately 92% seen once. As concerns this clone: Its specificity is not known.

The sequenced sample was CD4+ T cells from PBMCs. The TCR originated in a woman aged 18-30 years in good health and CMV-seronegative. This chain uses TRBV30 with TRBJ1-1, with TRBD1 matching over 7 bases. The CDR3 is CAWRLQGPGKAFF. CDR3 nucleotides: TGTGCCTGGAGGCTACAGGGGCCGGGAAAAGCTTTCTTT.